The subject of this entry is one T cell receptor (beta chain). The repertoire was sequenced with immunoSEQ multiplex PCR; TCRdb's copy has only in-frame clones and lacks some. The table shows about 33,000 clones, with about 89% occurring only once. The source of the sample is a study of T cell changes during pregnancy in multiple sclerosis. The V gene's germline CDR1 is LNHDA and CDR2 SQIVND (reference sequence). This CDR3 has 13 residues. The ends were cut back, 2 bases at V and 6 bases at J, with 8 bases in the middle. This chain connects TRBV19 to TRBJ1-5; a possible D gene is TRBD1 (5 bases). This clonotype was sampled from a female donor in good health, enrolled as a control in a pregnancy study. The specimen was CD4+ T cells from peripheral blood mononuclear cells, collected in the third trimester of pregnancy. CDR3 in DNA: TGTGCCAGTAGTATACAGGGCTCTCAGCCCCAGCATTTT. Amino acid sequence: CASSIQGSQPQHF.